This T cell receptor (beta chain) appears in the sequencing data of a study of cytomegalovirus exposure and HLA in healthy donors. This CDR3 has 13 residues. Trimming left V 7 bases short and J 0 bases short, with 5 bases between. Germline CDR1 reads SGHDT; CDR2 reads YYEEEE. Regarding this clone: The target antigen is unknown.

Findings and caveats of the study: A list of more than 150 TCR beta chains associated with cytomegalovirus was given. Under in vitro conditions, a few CMV-associated chains were confirmed as specific for CMV antigens. Many donors shared some public TCRs, even though most TCR sequences were rare.

TCRdb's copy holds only in-frame clones and misses some; the assay was immunoSEQ multiplex PCR. This table has 260,000 or so clones, around nine tenths appearing once. The material sequenced was PBMCs. The chain carries TRBV5-6 and TRBJ2-6; D not resolved. The receptor was isolated from a man aged 18 to 30 in good health and CMV-seronegative. The CDR3 loop is CASVSSGANVLTF. The DNA for the CDR3 is TGTGCCAGCGTGAGCTCTGGGGCCAACGTCCTGACTTTC.